These T cell receptor beta chains were read from a single sample in a study of response to subunit inactivated influenza vaccine. TCRdb re-derived calls from the RT-PCR reads in MiXCR, one entry per CDR3 protein. The table lists about 520,000 distinct CDR3 sequences, around 25% of them singletons. Sequencing used CD4+ T cells sorted from PBMCs, obtained 4 to 6 days after vaccination. These receptor sequences come from a man in his fifties who received an inactivated influenza vaccine. Each CDR3 is given with its conserved first and last residue. A D gene is named only where the DNA matches it firmly. A row's size may be missing; if present it is once, few, many or a size class.

D	size	V	J	DNA	CDR3
TRBD1	NA	TRBV12-3/TRBV12-4	TRBJ1-2	TGTGCCATTGCAGGCCTAACAGGGGTCGGGTATGGCTACACCTTC	CAIAGLTGVGYGYTF
NA	NA	TRBV27	TRBJ2-1	TGTGCCAGCAGTTTAAGGGCAGGGGTTGAGCAGTTCTTC	CASSLRAGVEQFF
TRBD2	few	TRBV7-2	TRBJ2-5	TGTGCCAGCAGCTTAGTGTTGGTAGCGGGAGCACGAGAGACCCAGTACTTC	CASSLVLVAGARETQYF
NA	NA	TRBV6-1	TRBJ2-1	TGTGCCAGCAGTAAGCAGGCGTTGTACAATGAGCAGTTCTTC	CASSKQALYNEQFF
TRBD2	NA	TRBV12-3/TRBV12-4	TRBJ2-7	TGTGCCAGCAGTTTATCTGGCGGGAGGGGCTACGAGCAGTACTTC	CASSLSGGRGYEQYF
NA	NA	TRBV12-3/TRBV12-4	TRBJ1-5	TGTGCCAGCAGTTTATCCGTCGGTGCCGTCAGCAATCAGCCCCAGCATTTT	CASSLSVGAVSNQPQHF
TRBD1	few	TRBV12-3/TRBV12-4	TRBJ2-7	TGTGCCAGCGGACAGGCCTACGAGCAGTACTTC	CASGQAYEQYF
NA	few	TRBV5-1	TRBJ1-1	TGCGCCACCTCCTCCGGGGGGTTTGACACTGAAGCTTTCTTT	CATSSGGFDTEAFF
NA	NA	TRBV9	TRBJ2-5	TGTGCCAGCAGCGTAGACATTGAGACCCAGTACTTC	CASSVDIETQYF
NA	NA	TRBV27	TRBJ2-5	TGTGCCAGCAGTTTATCGATTTGGGAGACCCAGTACTTC	CASSLSIWETQYF
TRBD2	few	TRBV10-3	TRBJ2-3	TGTGCCATCAGGGAAACTAGCGGGGGAAGCACAGATACGCAGTATTTT	CAIRETSGGSTDTQYF
NA	few	TRBV5-4	TRBJ1-6	TGTGCCAGCAGCCCGGACATAACAGATAATTCACCCCTCCACTTT	CASSPDITDNSPLHF
NA	NA	TRBV6-2/TRBV6-3	TRBJ2-1	TGTGCCAGCAATTTCTTTCAAGATAATGAGCAGTTCTTC	CASNFFQDNEQFF
NA	NA	TRBV20-1	TRBJ2-2	TGCAGTGCTAGAGAAGGGTGGGCCGGGGAGCTGTTTTTT	CSAREGWAGELFF
NA	few	TRBV5-5	TRBJ1-6	TGTGCCAGCAGCCGTGGGCATAATTCACCCCTCCACTTT	CASSRGHNSPLHF
TRBD1	few	TRBV10-3	TRBJ1-1	TGTGCCATCAGGACCGGACAGGTGAACACTGAAGCTTTCTTT	CAIRTGQVNTEAFF
NA	NA	TRBV12-3/TRBV12-4	TRBJ2-3	TGTGCCAGCACCCTAGGGGGAGATACGCAGTATTTT	CASTLGGDTQYF
TRBD1	NA	TRBV24-1	TRBJ2-2	TGTGCCACCAGTGACCCACGCGGGACAGGGTCTGCCGGGGAGCTGTTTTTT	CATSDPRGTGSAGELFF
NA	NA	TRBV6-2/TRBV6-3	TRBJ2-5	TGTGCCAGCAGCTGGATGTTATGGCAGGGGGAGACCCAGTACTTC	CASSWMLWQGETQYF
NA	NA	TRBV4-2	TRBJ2-1	TGTGCCAGCAGCCAGAGCAGGGGAAGCAATGAGCAGTTCTTC	CASSQSRGSNEQFF
NA	NA	TRBV20-1	TRBJ2-7	TGCAGTGCCCCGGGCGAGGGAATGTACGAGCAGTACTTC	CSAPGEGMYEQYF
TRBD2	NA	TRBV6-2/TRBV6-3	TRBJ2-6	TGTGCCAGCAGTTACTTAGCGGGGAACCTCGGCCTCGGGGCCAACGTCCTGACTTTC	CASSYLAGNLGLGANVLTF
NA	NA	TRBV7-6	TRBJ2-7	TGTGCCAGCAGCTTGACTGGACAGACTTTAACCTACGAGCAGTACTTC	CASSLTGQTLTYEQYF
NA	few	TRBV12-3/TRBV12-4	TRBJ2-3	TGTGCCAGCAGTCGGGGGAGCACAGATACGCAGTATTTT	CASSRGSTDTQYF
NA	NA	TRBV12-3/TRBV12-4	TRBJ1-1	TGTGCCAGCAGTTTCCCCGAACAGGGTCACACTGAAGCTTTCTTT	CASSFPEQGHTEAFF
TRBD2	few	TRBV20-1	TRBJ2-7	TGCAGTGCTAGGGGACTAGCCTACGAGCAGTACTTC	CSARGLAYEQYF
TRBD2	few	TRBV20-1	TRBJ2-7	TGCAGTGCTAGGTACCGGGGGGATGCCTACGAGCAGTACTTC	CSARYRGDAYEQYF
NA	few	TRBV24-1	TRBJ2-1	TGTGCCACCAGTGATTTAGGGGTGGTGCAGTTCTTC	CATSDLGVVQFF
TRBD1	many	TRBV24-1	TRBJ2-7	TGTGCCACCAGTGAACCCGGGACAGCTGCCGAGCAGTACTTC	CATSEPGTAAEQYF
NA	few	TRBV18	TRBJ2-7	TGTGCCAGCTCACCACCGCTAGGCCCGGGATCCTACGAGCAGTACTTC	CASSPPLGPGSYEQYF
NA	NA	TRBV4-3	TRBJ2-1	TGCGCCAGCAGCCCGGCCTTTGGTGGGAGATGGGCCTACAATGAGCAGTTCTTC	CASSPAFGGRWAYNEQFF
TRBD1	NA	TRBV6-1	TRBJ1-5	TGTGCCAGCACTGCAGTTGGGACAGGTTTCGGCAATCAGCCCCAGCATTTT	CASTAVGTGFGNQPQHF
NA	few	TRBV19	TRBJ1-5	TGTGCCAGTAGCCCCGTCGGGATGGGCAATCAGCCCCAGCATTTT	CASSPVGMGNQPQHF
TRBD2	few	TRBV4-2	TRBJ2-1	TGTGCCAGCAGCCAAGGCCTAGCGGGAGTGGTAGGCGAGCAGTTCTTC	CASSQGLAGVVGEQFF
TRBD2	NA	TRBV5-6	TRBJ2-2	TGTGCCAGCAGCTTGGTCGGCGGGGGGGCAGTCGGGGAGCTGTTTTTT	CASSLVGGGAVGELFF
TRBD2	NA	TRBV6-5	TRBJ2-2	TGTGCCAGCAGTTTTGGGCGGGGGGAGACCGGGGAGCTGTTTTTT	CASSFGRGETGELFF
TRBD2	NA	TRBV5-1	TRBJ2-7	TGCGCCAGCAGCTTGGGGCTGGGACTCTCGTCGACTAGCGGGATCTCCTACGAGCAGTACTTC	CASSLGLGLSSTSGISYEQYF
TRBD1	NA	TRBV10-3	TRBJ2-5	TGTGCCATCAGACAGGGGGCGGAAGAGACCCAGTACTTC	CAIRQGAEETQYF
NA	NA	TRBV10-3	TRBJ2-7	TGTGCCATCAGCCAGGGACAAAACGAGCAGTACTTC	CAISQGQNEQYF
NA	few	TRBV15	TRBJ2-6	TGTGCCACCAGCAGAGATCGGGACGTAAGAGCCAACGTCCTGACTTTC	CATSRDRDVRANVLTF
NA	NA	TRBV5-4	TRBJ1-1	TGTGCCAGCAGCTTGAGACGGTTGAACACTGAAGCTTTCTTT	CASSLRRLNTEAFF
NA	NA	TRBV30	TRBJ2-1	TGTGCCTGGAGTCGTGCAGGGCCGAATGAGCAGTTCTTC	CAWSRAGPNEQFF
NA	NA	TRBV3-1	TRBJ2-5	TGTGCCAGCAGCCAAGGGTTTGCAGCCCGAGGGACCCAGTACTTC	CASSQGFAARGTQYF
NA	NA	TRBV4-3	TRBJ2-5	TGCGCCAGCAGCCAACAGGGGCTACAAGAGACCCAGTACTTC	CASSQQGLQETQYF
TRBD1	few	TRBV7-2	TRBJ2-5	TGTGCCAGCAGCCGGGACAGGGAAGAGACCCAGTACTTC	CASSRDREETQYF
NA	NA	TRBV7-2	TRBJ1-2	TGTGCCAGCAGCCCCGCGGGCGTCGTGGGCTACACCTTC	CASSPAGVVGYTF
TRBD2	NA	TRBV6-2/TRBV6-3	TRBJ2-1	TGTGCCAGCAAAGCGGGAGGGCCCTCCTACAATGAGCAGTTCTTC	CASKAGGPSYNEQFF
TRBD2	few	TRBV3-1	TRBJ2-1	TGTGCCAGCAGCCCCCTTAGCGGGGAGAGTGAGCAGTTCTTC	CASSPLSGESEQFF
NA	few	TRBV5-1	TRBJ2-6	TGCGCCAGCAGCTTGGAGGGCGGGTCTGGGGCCAACGTCCTGACTTTC	CASSLEGGSGANVLTF
TRBD1	few	TRBV2	TRBJ2-1	TGTGCCAGCAGTGATTTGGGACAGGGGGCCGATGAGCAGTTCTTC	CASSDLGQGADEQFF
NA	NA	TRBV20-1	TRBJ2-1	TGCAGTGCTAGAGTAGCTGTAGGGGGAAGCTCCTACAATGAGCAGTTCTTC	CSARVAVGGSSYNEQFF